The 29 T cell receptor beta chains reported below all come from one sample, sequenced in a study of CD8 T cells in ankylosing spondylitis. General study points: A TCR beta motif of roughly 8 highly homologous variants seemed to mark ankylosing spondylitis blood.

MiXCR was run by TCRdb on the 5' RACE reads, yielding one entry per CDR3 protein. The data contain roughly 350,000 distinct CDR3 sequences, less than 10% of them seen just once; the ten biggest clones take up roughly 15%. These TCRs are of unknown antigen specificity. Sample: blood, either unsorted or a sorted T cell fraction (not recorded which). These TCRs come from a male donor with ankylosing spondylitis.

V and J are TRBV29-1 and TRBJ2-1; no definite D call. V lost 3 bases and J lost 5, with 5 bases in between. This CDR3 has 11 amino acids. Per germline, CDR1 SQVTM and CDR2 ANQGSEA. CDR3 coding DNA: TGCAGCGTTGAGACCCACAATGAGCAGTTCTTC. Protein sequence: CSVETHNEQFF.

Details on this clonotype: This sequence may be a read error, since a much larger clone differs from it by one base. CDR3 coding DNA: TGTGCCAGCAGTGACGAGGGTCTTGCGATCGGGGAGCTGTTTTTT. It specifies CASSDEGLAIGELFF. The chain joins TRBV2 to TRBJ2-2, with a tentative D call TRBD2 (5 bases). Germline CDR1 and CDR2: SNHLY and FYNNEI. The V gene lost 3 bases and the J gene lost 7 bases, with 15 bases spanning the gap. The CDR3 is 15 residues long. The variable domain in full, completed from reference TRBV2 and TRBJ2-2, reads EPEVTQTPSHQVTQMGQEVILRCVPISNHLYFYWYRQILGQKVEFLVSFYNNEISEKSEIFDDQFSVERPDGSNFTLKIRSTKLEDSAMYFCASSDEGLAIGELFFGEGSRLTVL.

This clonotype was observed many times. This chain joins TRBV10-3 and TRBJ2-4, with a possible D match to TRBD2 (6 bases). The length of the CDR3 is 12 residues. V dropped 10 bases and J dropped 6 bases, with 13 bases sitting between them. Germline V gives CDR1 ENHRY, CDR2 SYGVKD. The CDR3 spells CATTGAGNIQYF. DNA for the CDR3: TGTGCCACCACAGGAGCGGGAAACATTCAGTACTTC.

The V and J genes are TRBV29-1 and TRBJ1-1; 8 positions agree with TRBD1. This CDR3 comprises 13 residues. The germline V gene has CDR1 SQVTM and CDR2 ANQGSEA. Unmatched junction bases numbered 2, after V lost 2 bases and J lost 3 bases. CDR3: CSVETQGDTEAFF. The CDR3 DNA reads as TGCAGCGTTGAAACACAGGGGGACACTGAAGCTTTCTTT.

In this sample, this clonotype turned up many times. V gene TRBV12-3 or TRBV12-4 combines with J gene TRBJ2-2; 7 nucleotides align to TRBD2. The CDR3 spans 13 residues. With 6 bases clipped from V and 6 bases from J, the junction kept 4 bases outside the gene matches. The CDR3 loop reads CASRYGLAGELFF. CDR3 bases: TGTGCCAGCAGATACGGACTAGCCGGGGAGCTGTTTTTT.

By sample share, this clonotype is medium-sized. This chain joins TRBV14 and TRBJ1-1; D is ambiguous. In germline, CDR1 is SGHDN, CDR2 FVKESK. This CDR3 spans 13 amino acids. V lost 7 bases and J lost 4, with 13 bases in between. The CDR3 DNA reads TGTGCCAGCACTTTAGTTTCGGGCACTGAAGCTTTCTTT. It is translated as CASTLVSGTEAFF.

This clonotype showed up just a few times. The chain employs TRBV12-3 or TRBV12-4 and TRBJ1-6; tentatively, D is TRBD1 (5 bases). V lost 5 bases and J 9 bases, leaving 20 bases between the germline ends. CDR3 length: 16 amino acids. CDR3 sequence (DNA): TGTGCCAGCAGTGCAAGCGGGACTCCCGGGCGTTCACCCCTCCACTTT. Translation gives CASSASGTPGRSPLHF.

This chain connects TRBV11-2 to TRBJ2-1, with TRBD2 identical over 10 bases. The V and J ends lost 0 bases and 7 bases, in that order; junction bases with no gene match: 9. The CDR3 has 17 amino acids. Per germline, CDR1 SGHAT and CDR2 FQNNGV. The CDR3 protein is CASSLDRLAGVGNEQFF. The CDR3 coding sequence is TGTGCCAGCAGCTTAGATCGTCTAGCGGGAGTCGGTAATGAGCAGTTCTTC.

This clonotype was picked up many times. V gene TRBV12-3 or TRBV12-4 combines with J gene TRBJ2-3; 11 positions agree with TRBD2. After removal of 6 bases from V and 2 bases from J, the junction contained 4 bases not matched to a gene. This CDR3 has 15 residues. CDR3 DNA sequence: TGTGCCAGCAGCCTTAGCGGGAGGGCCACAGATACGCAGTATTTT. Amino acids: CASSLSGRATDTQYF.

This chain connects TRBV4-2 to TRBJ2-5; D unclear. Trimming removed 0 bases from V and 5 bases from J, with 10 bases in between. The germline V gene has CDR1 LGHNA and CDR2 YNFKEQ. This CDR3 region has 14 residues. The CDR3 nucleotides read TGTGCCAGCAGCCAAGATAGGTTGGGGGAGACCCAGTACTTC. Its translation is CASSQDRLGETQYF.

The table lists this clonotype with many counts. The rearrangement uses TRBV20-1 and TRBJ1-4; D not resolved. The germline V gene encodes CDR1 DFQATT and CDR2 SNEGSKA (reference sequence). The CDR3 extends over 14 amino acids. V was clipped by 6 bases and J by 0 bases, with 11 bases between them. The CDR3 loop reads CSAPTGATNEKLFF. The CDR3 DNA reads TGCAGTGCACCCACCGGCGCAACTAATGAAAAACTGTTTTTT.

The rearrangement uses TRBV19 and TRBJ1-3; D perhaps matches TRBD1 (6 bases). The germline CDR1 and CDR2 sequences are LNHDA and SQIVND (reference sequence). The V gene lost 8 bases and the J gene lost 2 bases, with 16 bases spanning the gap. CDR3 length: 15 residues. The CDR3 DNA reads as TGTGCCAGTCTATCCCCCGCAGGGGCTGGAAACACCATATATTTT. Encoded protein: CASLSPAGAGNTIYF.

This clonotype has just a few counts. The CDR3: CASSQDRTGPGNTEAFF. In DNA, the CDR3 is TGCGCCAGCAGCCAAGACAGGACAGGCCCGGGGAACACTGAAGCTTTCTTT. The chain joins TRBV4-1 to TRBJ1-1; 7 nucleotides align to TRBD1. CDR3 length: 17 amino acids. Germline V lookup: CDR1 MGHRA, CDR2 YSYEKL. J gave up 1 base and V 0 bases, and 8 bases lay outside the gene matches.

This clonotype was recorded a few times. The chain links TRBV5-1 to TRBJ2-6; D call uncertain. The V gene lost 2 bases and the J gene lost 2 bases, with 8 bases spanning the gap. The length of the CDR3 is 15 residues. CDR1 and CDR2 from the germline V gene are SGHRS and YFSETQ. The CDR3 loop reads CASSLTSPGANVLTF. In DNA, the CDR3 is TGCGCCAGCAGCTTAACGAGTCCTGGGGCCAACGTCCTGACTTTC.

V and J are TRBV20-1 and TRBJ2-1, with a possible D match to TRBD2 (5 bases). V lost 3 bases and J 0 bases, leaving 15 bases between the germline ends. CDR1 and CDR2 (germline): DFQATT, SNEGSKA (reference sequence). This CDR3 is 16 amino acids long. Here the CDR3 DNA reads TGCAGTGCTAGTTTCCCGAGGAGGCGCTCCTACAATGAGCAGTTCTTC. Residues: CSASFPRRRSYNEQFF.

This clonotype was picked up a small number of times. This rearrangement joins TRBV6-1 to TRBJ1-1; TRBD1 matches 7 bases. The CDR3 has 15 residues. Germline V gene lookup returns CDR1 MNHNS and CDR2 SASEGT. J was trimmed by 2 bases and V by 4 bases; bases with no gene match: 7. The CDR3: CASSARDRANTEAFF. The CDR3 region has the DNA TGTGCCAGCAGTGCCAGGGACAGAGCTAACACTGAAGCTTTCTTT.

This clonotype was recorded a few times. CDR3 sequence reads: CASSFNNREISGANVLTF. The CDR3 DNA is TGTGCCAGCAGCTTTAACAACAGGGAGATCTCTGGGGCCAACGTCCTGACTTTC. The chain uses TRBV7-3 and TRBJ2-6, with D perhaps matching TRBD1 (6 bases). Trimming shortened V by 3 bases and J by 0 bases, and 15 bases separated the two germline ends. Germline assignment: CDR1 SGHTA and CDR2 FQGTGA. The CDR3 loop spans 18 amino acids.

A few counts support this clonotype. J is TRBJ2-7 and V is TRBV12-3 or TRBV12-4, with 7 nucleotides matching TRBD2. The trim removed 8 bases at V and 7 bases at J, leaving 8 bases unmatched. The CDR3 spans 12 residues. The CDR3 is CASGREDGEQYF. CDR3 coding DNA: TGTGCCAGCGGACGGGAGGACGGAGAGCAGTACTTC.

The table lists this clonotype with a few counts. The chain employs TRBV24-1 and TRBJ2-1; D possibly uses TRBD1 or TRBD2 (6 bases each). This CDR3 has 13 residues. Trimming left V 9 bases short and J 8 bases short, with 16 bases between. The germline V gene has CDR1 KGHDR and CDR2 SFDVKD. CDR3 coding DNA: TGTGCCACCGGTCTGGGGGGCTTCGATGAGCAGTTCTTC. As protein: CATGLGGFDEQFF.

In DNA, the CDR3 is TGTGCCTGGAATCAGCGGGTCACAGATACGCAGTATTTT. Protein sequence: CAWNQRVTDTQYF. The chain has TRBV30 and TRBJ2-3; a possible D gene is TRBD2 (6 bases). V was cut by 4 bases and J by 2 bases, with 10 bases left in between. The CDR3 covers 13 residues. In germline, CDR1 is GTSNPN, CDR2 SVGIG (reference sequence).

The chain carries TRBV7-2 and TRBJ1-2; possibly TRBD1 for D (5 bases). Germline V gives CDR1 SGHTA, CDR2 FQGNSA. The CDR3 has 15 residues. V was cut by 0 bases and J by 4 bases, with 12 bases left in between. The CDR3 is CASSLAQGLGYGYTF. In DNA form, the CDR3 reads TGTGCCAGCAGCTTAGCGCAGGGACTTGGCTATGGCTACACCTTC.

This clonotype was found a few times. The CDR3 loop reads CASSQQIQLANTEAFF. The CDR3 DNA is TGCGCCAGCAGCCAACAAATACAGTTGGCGAACACTGAAGCTTTCTTT. This chain links TRBV4-1 with TRBJ1-1; D is uncertain. Germline V gene lookup returns CDR1 MGHRA and CDR2 YSYEKL. The CDR3 loop spans 16 amino acids. V gave up 2 bases and J gave up 1 base, with 14 bases separating them.

The rearrangement links TRBV6-2 or TRBV6-3 to TRBJ1-2; D remains unclear. The CDR3 totals 13 residues. V lost 0 bases to trimming and J lost 6 bases, with 8 bases between them. The germline gives CDR1 MNHEY, CDR2 SVGEGT. Written as DNA, the CDR3 is TGTGCCAGCAGTTACTCGGGGTTCGATGGCTACACCTTC. Translating gives CASSYSGFDGYTF.

This clonotype was seen ten or more times. V usage is TRBV9 and J usage is TRBJ2-5; D might be TRBD1 or TRBD2, each matching 6 bases. Trimming removed 3 bases from V and 5 bases from J, with 17 bases in between. Per germline, CDR1 SGDLS and CDR2 YYNGEE. CDR3 length: 15 residues. DNA of the CDR3: TGTGCCAGCAGCGCCACAGGGACTGAATGGGAGACCCAGTACTTC. It specifies CASSATGTEWETQYF.

The V and J genes are TRBV27 and TRBJ2-3, with TRBD2 identical over 10 bases. Germline V lookup: CDR1 MNHEY, CDR2 SMNVEV (reference sequence). J gave up 4 bases and V 5 bases, and 6 bases lay outside the gene matches. The CDR3 extends over 15 amino acids. The CDR3 DNA follows: TGTGCCAGCAGTCATACTAGCGGGAACGCAGATACGCAGTATTTT. Translation: CASSHTSGNADTQYF.

This clonotype has more than one count but fewer than ten. The gene calls are TRBV11-3 and TRBJ2-1; 11 nucleotides match TRBD2. Trimming removed 0 bases from V and 5 bases from J; junction bases left unmatched: 6. Germline V gene lookup returns CDR1 SGHNT and CDR2 YENEEA. This CDR3 is 17 amino acids long. CDR3 loop: CASSLDPGSGRDNEQFF. CDR3 nucleotide sequence: TGTGCCAGCAGCTTAGATCCGGGTAGCGGGAGGGACAATGAGCAGTTCTTC. The full variable domain, completed using reference TRBV11-3 and TRBJ2-1, is EAGVVQSPRYKIIEKKQPVAFWCNPISGHNTLYWYLQNLGQGPELLIRYENEEAVDDSQLPKDRFSAERLKGVDSTLKIQPAELGDSAVYLCASSLDPGSGRDNEQFFGPGTRLTVL.

Only a few counts were recorded for this clonotype. The chain employs TRBV6-5 and TRBJ2-1; TRBD2 matches at 8 bases. The junction had 2 bases not matched to a gene; V was cut back by 7 bases and J by 9 bases. Germline-derived CDR1 and CDR2 are MNHEY and SVGAGI. CDR3 length equals 11 residues. CDR3 residues: CASTREGEQFF. The CDR3 DNA reads TGTGCCAGCACCCGGGAGGGTGAGCAGTTCTTC.

This clonotype was detected ten times or more. The rearrangement uses TRBV25-1 and TRBJ1-4; D unclear. The V end lost 1 base, the J end lost 8 bases, and 14 bases lay between the germline ends. Germline V gene lookup returns CDR1 MGHDK and CDR2 SYGVNS. The CDR3 runs 15 residues. CDR3 DNA sequence: TGTGCCAGCAGTGAATCAAGGCAGGTTGGAGAAAAACTGTTTTTT. Its translation: CASSESRQVGEKLFF.

A few counts support this clonotype. The CDR3 here is CASSLHSQETQYF. For the CDR3, the DNA is TGTGCCAGCAGCTTACACTCCCAAGAGACCCAGTACTTC. The genes are TRBV7-9 and TRBJ2-5; D uncertain. Trimming took off 2 bases at V and 1 base at J, with 5 bases between the two ends. Per germline, CDR1 SEHNR and CDR2 FQNEAQ (reference sequence). This CDR3 contains 13 residues.